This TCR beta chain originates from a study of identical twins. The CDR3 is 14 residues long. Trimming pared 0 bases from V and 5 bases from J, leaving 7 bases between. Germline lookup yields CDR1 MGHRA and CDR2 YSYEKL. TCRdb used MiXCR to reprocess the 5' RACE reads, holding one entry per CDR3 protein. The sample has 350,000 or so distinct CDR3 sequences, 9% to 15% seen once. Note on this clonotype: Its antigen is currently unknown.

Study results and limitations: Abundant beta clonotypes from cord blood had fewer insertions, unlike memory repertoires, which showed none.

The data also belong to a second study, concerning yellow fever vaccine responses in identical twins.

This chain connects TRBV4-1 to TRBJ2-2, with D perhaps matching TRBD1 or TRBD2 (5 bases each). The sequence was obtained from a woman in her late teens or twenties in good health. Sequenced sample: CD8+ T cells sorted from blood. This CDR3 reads CASSQDEGTGELFF. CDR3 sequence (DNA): TGCGCCAGCAGCCAAGATGAGGGGACCGGGGAGCTGTTTTTT.